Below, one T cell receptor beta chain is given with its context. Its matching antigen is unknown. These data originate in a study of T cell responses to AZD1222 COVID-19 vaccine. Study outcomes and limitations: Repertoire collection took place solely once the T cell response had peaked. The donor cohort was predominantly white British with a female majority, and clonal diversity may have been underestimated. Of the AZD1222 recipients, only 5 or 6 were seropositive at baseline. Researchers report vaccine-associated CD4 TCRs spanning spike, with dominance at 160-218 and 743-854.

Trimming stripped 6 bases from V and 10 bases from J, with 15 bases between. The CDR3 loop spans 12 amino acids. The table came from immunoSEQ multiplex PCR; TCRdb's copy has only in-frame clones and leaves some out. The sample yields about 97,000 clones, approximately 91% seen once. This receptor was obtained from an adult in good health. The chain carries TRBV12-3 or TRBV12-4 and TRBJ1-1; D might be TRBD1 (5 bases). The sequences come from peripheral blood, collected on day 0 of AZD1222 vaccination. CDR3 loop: CASSQGAGVAFF. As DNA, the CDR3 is TGTGCCAGCAGCCAAGGGGCGGGCGTAGCTTTCTTT.